These 25 T cell receptor beta chains originate from one sample sequenced in a study of PD-1 blockade in classical Hodgkin lymphoma. This table comes from immunoSEQ multiplex PCR, and its TCRdb copy is limited to in-frame clones, with some not included. The data contain some 96,000 clones, roughly 89% of them singletons. Relapse after autologous stem cell transplantation occurred in every patient, and brentuximab vedotin exposure varied. Sequences were derived from peripheral blood mononuclear cells (PBMCs), sampled at baseline. These receptors originate from a human donor with classical Hodgkin lymphoma.

The chain uses TRBV21-1 and TRBJ1-2; the DNA was not compared with TRBD1, the D call given in the table. TRBV21-1 is designated a pseudogene. The CDR3 is 15 residues long. CDR3 in amino acids: CASSKGKDSNYGYTF. DNA of the CDR3: TGTGCCAGCAGCAAGGGGAAGGACAGTAACTATGGCTACACCTTC.

This sequence joins TRBV7-2 and TRBJ2-7; D uncertain. The CDR3 has 14 residues. The germline V gene encodes CDR1 SGHTA and CDR2 FQGNSA. The V end was cut by 1 base, the J end by 2 bases, with 9 bases between. In DNA form, the CDR3 reads TGTGCCAGCAGCTTAGATGGATTCACCTACGAGCAGTACTTC. Translation gives CASSLDGFTYEQYF.

The chain joins TRBV27 to TRBJ1-1; D is possibly TRBD1 (6 bases). The CDR3 length is 14 residues. V was clipped by 0 bases and J by 6 bases, with 11 bases between them. The V gene's germline CDR1 is MNHEY and CDR2 SMNVEV (reference sequence). CDR3 in amino acids: CASSLSRGDAEAFF. DNA of the CDR3: TGTGCCAGCAGTTTATCGAGGGGGGACGCTGAAGCTTTCTTT.

The chain employs TRBV11-2 and TRBJ2-7; TRBD1 agrees at 7 bases. The length of the CDR3 is 18 residues. The germline CDR1 and CDR2 sequences are SGHAT and FQNNGV. Trimming at V came to 4 bases and at J to 0 bases, leaving 15 bases not matched to a gene. Here the CDR3 DNA reads TGTGCCAGCAGCTCTTTAATACCGACCGGGACAGCCTCCTACGAGCAGTACTTC. Its protein product is CASSSLIPTGTASYEQYF.

The rearrangement links TRBV29-1 to TRBJ2-7; TRBD1 agrees at 9 bases. CDR1 and CDR2 from the germline V gene are SQVTM and ANQGSEA. The V and J ends lost 4 bases and 3 bases, in that order; junction bases with no gene match: 7. This CDR3 is 14 amino acids long. This CDR3 reads CSVVTGGKGYEQYF. CDR3 nucleotides: TGCAGCGTTGTGACAGGGGGGAAAGGCTACGAGCAGTACTTC.

The chain uses TRBV27 and TRBJ1-2, with 8 bases aligning to TRBD1. The V and J ends lost 3 bases and 8 bases, in that order; junction bases with no gene match: 5. CDR1 is MNHEY, CDR2 SMNVEV, per germline (reference sequence). The length of the CDR3 is 13 residues. The CDR3 nucleotides read TGTGCCAGCAGTTTCGACAGGGGCATCGGCTACACCTTC. This gives the protein CASSFDRGIGYTF.

The rearrangement uses TRBV30 and TRBJ1-5, with D tentatively TRBD1 (5 bases). The germline V and J ends were trimmed by 2 bases and 3 bases, with 8 bases remaining between them. CDR1 is GTSNPN, CDR2 SVGIG, per germline (reference sequence). This CDR3 region has 13 residues. This CDR3 is CAWSSRANQPQHF. CDR3 nucleotides: TGTGCCTGGAGTAGCAGGGCCAATCAGCCCCAGCATTTT.

The DNA of the CDR3 is TGTGCCAGCAGTAATCTAGCGGGCGTTTCCGAGCAGTACTTC. This codes for CASSNLAGVSEQYF. The chain has TRBV2 and TRBJ2-7; TRBD2 aligns across 8 bases. Germline CDR1 is SNHLY and CDR2 is FYNNEI. The CDR3 length is 14 residues. V lost 5 bases, J lost 6 bases, and 9 bases stayed unmatched.

V usage is TRBV4-1 and J usage is TRBJ1-4, with 10 bases aligning to TRBD1. The germline CDR1 and CDR2 sequences are MGHRA and YSYEKL. The V and J ends lost 4 bases and 2 bases, in that order; junction bases with no gene match: 1. The CDR3 contains 15 residues. The CDR3, as DNA: TGCGCCAGCAGCCTGACAGGGGGCACTAATGAAAAACTGTTTTTT. Protein sequence: CASSLTGGTNEKLFF.

The V and J genes are TRBV6-6 and TRBJ2-7, with D possibly TRBD2 on 5 matching bases. The germline gives CDR1 MNHNY, CDR2 SVGAGI (reference sequence). Trimming cost V 5 bases and J 4 bases, with 18 bases left between them. There are 15 residues in the CDR3. CDR3: CASSPSPGSVYEQYF. The CDR3 region has the DNA TGTGCCAGCAGTCCGTCACCGGGGTCCGTATACGAGCAGTACTTC.

With regard to this clone: Since the CDR3 does not end with the conserved phenylalanine or tryptophan, this likely comes from a read error. The DNA is left out, because the CDR3 cannot be placed on it with certainty; the CDR3 is given as TCRdb lists it. The rearrangement uses TRBV2 and TRBJ2-3; the table gives TRBD1 as D, unverified against the DNA. Inclusive of both ends, the CDR3 amounts to 9 amino acids. CDR1 is SNHLY, CDR2 FYNNEI, per germline. CDR3 protein: CASRPDSRA.

The chain is built from TRBV4-2 and TRBJ2-7; the match to TRBD1 covers 9 bases. Germline V CDR1 and CDR2: LGHNA, YNFKEQ. V was pared by 2 bases and J by 1 base, with 18 bases of the junction left unmatched. The CDR3 consists of 20 residues. The CDR3: CASSQSPPGGVGQGSYEQYF. For the CDR3, the DNA is TGTGCCAGCAGCCAATCCCCCCCGGGGGGTGTGGGACAGGGTTCCTACGAGCAGTACTTC.

The chain combines TRBV19 with TRBJ1-1; 10 positions match TRBD1. The CDR3 runs to 16 residues. In germline, CDR1 is LNHDA, CDR2 SQIVND (reference sequence). With 5 bases clipped from V and 2 bases from J, the junction kept 8 bases outside the gene matches. The CDR3 bases are TGTGCCAGTAGTGACAGGGGGCGGATCAGAAACACTGAAGCTTTCTTT. Its protein product is CASSDRGRIRNTEAFF.

This clone was counted once. As DNA, the CDR3 is TGTGCCAGCAGCCGAGCGGGAGGGCTGAATGAGCAGTTCTTC. Its translation: CASSRAGGLNEQFF. This chain links TRBV7-3 with TRBJ2-1; the match to TRBD2 covers 10 bases. Germline CDR1 SGHTA, CDR2 FQGTGA. This CDR3 has 14 amino acids. The V gene end was trimmed by 5 bases and the J gene end by 7 bases; junction bases not matched to a gene: 5.

The rearrangement links TRBV10-3 to TRBJ1-3, with D unresolved. CDR1 is ENHRY and CDR2 is SYGVKD in the germline V gene. This CDR3 spans 15 amino acids. V dropped 3 bases and J dropped 0 bases, with 9 bases sitting between them. This CDR3 reads CAISDWGNSGNTIYF. In DNA, the CDR3 is TGTGCCATCAGTGATTGGGGAAACTCTGGAAACACCATATATTTT.

The chain recombines TRBV5-1 with TRBJ2-7, with D perhaps TRBD1 (6 bases). CDR3 length equals 14 residues. Trimming cost V 4 bases and J 6 bases, with 17 bases left between them. Germline V lookup: CDR1 SGHRS, CDR2 YFSETQ. The DNA of the CDR3 is TGCGCCAGCAGCCTGAGACAGGTCCAGGGCGAGCAGTACTTC. This gives the protein CASSLRQVQGEQYF. Full variable domain (remainder filled in from reference TRBV5-1 and TRBJ2-7): KAGVTQTPRYLIKTRGQQVTLSCSPISGHRSVSWYQQTPGQGLQFLFEYFSETQRNKGNFPGRFSGRQFSNSRSEMNVSTLELGDSALYLCASSLRQVQGEQYFGPGTRLTVT.

The table lists this clone with a few counts. V usage is TRBV19 and J usage is TRBJ2-1; a possible D gene is TRBD2 (5 bases). The CDR3 extends over 16 amino acids. With 4 bases removed from V and 0 bases from J, the gap between germline ends came to 13 bases. Germline V gives CDR1 LNHDA, CDR2 SQIVND (reference sequence). The CDR3 spells CASSSGAAGSYNEQFF. The CDR3 DNA follows: TGTGCCAGTAGTAGCGGAGCGGCTGGCTCCTACAATGAGCAGTTCTTC.

The chain combines TRBV28 with TRBJ2-7; tentatively, D is TRBD1 or TRBD2 (6 bases each). V was trimmed by 3 bases and J by 5 bases, leaving 14 bases between them. The germline V gene has CDR1 MDHEN and CDR2 SYDVKM. CDR3 length equals 14 residues. CDR3 DNA: TGTGCCAGCAGTTTGATAAGGGGGGTCGACGAGCAGTACTTC. It translates to CASSLIRGVDEQYF. The full variable domain, its missing parts supplied by reference TRBV28 and TRBJ2-7, is DVKVTQSSRYLVKRTGEKVFLECVQDMDHENMFWYRQDPGLGLRLIYFSYDVKMKEKGDIPEGYSVSREKKERFSLILESASTNQTSMYLCASSLIRGVDEQYFGPGTRLTVT.

This clone was observed a handful of times. The chain carries TRBV28 and TRBJ1-5; D is undetermined. The V and J ends lost 3 bases and 6 bases respectively, with 12 bases between them. CDR1 is MDHEN and CDR2 is SYDVKM in the germline V gene. CDR3 length equals 14 residues. CDR3 sequence (DNA): TGTGCCAGCAGTTTGCGGGCGGGTTTTCAGCCCCAGCATTTT. Residues: CASSLRAGFQPQHF.

The genes are TRBV12-2 and TRBJ2-7. TRBV12-2 is termed a pseudogene. The CDR3 loop spans 17 amino acids. CDR3 sequence: CASRLARGSGPPYEQYF. CDR3 nucleotides: TGTGCAAGTCGCTTAGCCCGGGGCTCCGGCCCTCCCTACGAGCAGTACTTC.

The chain is built from TRBV6-5 and TRBJ1-4, with D possibly TRBD1 on 5 matching bases. The germline V gene encodes CDR1 MNHEY and CDR2 SVGAGI. The CDR3 extends over 12 amino acids. V was shortened by 5 bases and J by 8 bases, with 9 bases between the two germline ends. DNA for the CDR3: TGTGCCAGCAGTAAACGGGACGAAAAACTGTTTTTT. Protein sequence: CASSKRDEKLFF.

This chain links TRBV5-1 with TRBJ2-1, with D possibly called TRBD1 or TRBD2 (5 bases each). Trimming removed 4 bases at V and 7 bases at J, with 18 bases between. Germline lookup yields CDR1 SGHRS and CDR2 YFSETQ. There are 15 residues in the CDR3. The CDR3 protein is CASSEGPQHSNEQFF. The CDR3 DNA is TGCGCCAGCAGCGAGGGACCCCAACACAGTAATGAGCAGTTCTTC.

This rearrangement joins TRBV29-1 to TRBJ1-3; TRBD1 matches 7 bases. CDR1 is SQVTM, CDR2 ANQGSEA, per germline. The CDR3 covers 14 residues. CDR3 amino acids: CIVRQGYSGNTIYF. The CDR3 DNA reads as TGCATCGTCCGACAGGGATACTCTGGAAACACCATATATTTT. The entire variable domain, with the rest obtained from reference TRBV29-1 and TRBJ1-3, is as follows: SAVISQKPSRDICQRGTSLTIQCQVDSQVTMMFWYRQQPGQSLTLIATANQGSEATYESGFVIDKFPISRPNLTFSTLTVSNMSPEDSSIYLCIVRQGYSGNTIYFGEGSWLTVV.

Notes on this clone: Mismatch with germline at one junction end may stem from a read error. V usage is TRBV7-7 and J usage is TRBJ2-1; D is possibly TRBD1 or TRBD2 (5 bases each). Germline CDR1 SSHAT, CDR2 FNYEAQ (reference sequence). This CDR3 comprises 15 residues. The chain's CDR3 is CASSLQAGPYNEQFF. The CDR3, as DNA: TGTGCTAGCAGCTTACAGGCGGGCCCCTACAATGAGCAGTTCTTC.

This chain connects TRBV5-1 to TRBJ1-5, with 9 bases that match TRBD1. The germline CDR1 and CDR2 sequences are SGHRS and YFSETQ. V lost 3 bases, J lost 4 bases, and 2 bases stayed unmatched. This CDR3 has 14 amino acids. The CDR3, as DNA: TGCGCCAGCAGCTGGGGGACAGGGAATCAGCCCCAGCATTTT. It specifies CASSWGTGNQPQHF.